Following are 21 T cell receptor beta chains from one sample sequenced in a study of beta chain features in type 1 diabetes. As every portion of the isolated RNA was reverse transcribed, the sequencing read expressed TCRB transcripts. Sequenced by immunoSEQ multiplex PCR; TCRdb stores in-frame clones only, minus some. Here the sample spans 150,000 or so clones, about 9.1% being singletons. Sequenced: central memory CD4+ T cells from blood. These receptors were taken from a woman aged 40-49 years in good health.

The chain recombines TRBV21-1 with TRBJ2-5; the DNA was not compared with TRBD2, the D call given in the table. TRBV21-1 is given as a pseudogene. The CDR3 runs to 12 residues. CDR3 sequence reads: CASRGGGETQYF. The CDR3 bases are TGTGCCAGCAGGGGGGGTGGAGAGACCCAGTACTTC.

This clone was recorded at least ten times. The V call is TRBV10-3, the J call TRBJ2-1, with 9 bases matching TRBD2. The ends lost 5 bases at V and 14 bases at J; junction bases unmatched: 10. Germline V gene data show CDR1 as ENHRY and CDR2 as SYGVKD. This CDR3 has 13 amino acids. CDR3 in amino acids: CAISSSPLAGEFF. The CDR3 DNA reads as TGTGCCATCAGTTCGTCACCTTTAGCGGGGGAGTTCTTC.

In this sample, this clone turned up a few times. CDR3 nucleotides: TGCGCCAGCAGCTCGCCGCCAGGGGCCAGAGGCCTTGGGGTCGGCTACACCTTC. Its translation is CASSSPPGARGLGVGYTF. The V and J genes are TRBV5-1 and TRBJ1-2, with D perhaps matching TRBD1 (6 bases). The CDR3 runs 18 residues. Germline CDR1 reads SGHRS; CDR2 reads YFSETQ. Deletions cut 3 bases from V and 8 bases from J, with 29 bases between.

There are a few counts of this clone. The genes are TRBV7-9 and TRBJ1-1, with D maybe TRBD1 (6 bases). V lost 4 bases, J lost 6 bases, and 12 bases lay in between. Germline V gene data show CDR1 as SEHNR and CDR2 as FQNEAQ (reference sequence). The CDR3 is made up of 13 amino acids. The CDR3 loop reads CASSSAGVAEAFF. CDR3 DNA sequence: TGTGCCAGCAGCTCGGCAGGGGTGGCTGAAGCTTTCTTT.

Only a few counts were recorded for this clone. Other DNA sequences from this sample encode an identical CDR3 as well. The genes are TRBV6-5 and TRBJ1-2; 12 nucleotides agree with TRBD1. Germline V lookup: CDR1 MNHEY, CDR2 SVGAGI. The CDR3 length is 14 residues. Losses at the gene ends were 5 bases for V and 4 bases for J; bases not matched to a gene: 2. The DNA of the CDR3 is TGTGCCAGCAGTGGGACAGGGGGCGGCTATGGCTACACCTTC. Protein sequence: CASSGTGGGYGYTF.

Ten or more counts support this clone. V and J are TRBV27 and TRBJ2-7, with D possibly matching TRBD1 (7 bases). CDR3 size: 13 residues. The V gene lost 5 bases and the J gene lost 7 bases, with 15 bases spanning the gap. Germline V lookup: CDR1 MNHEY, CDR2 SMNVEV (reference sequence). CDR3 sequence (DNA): TGTGCCAGCAGTCGAGTACAGGGGAGGGAGCAGTACTTC. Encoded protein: CASSRVQGREQYF.

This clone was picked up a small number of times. In nucleotides, the CDR3 is TGCGCCAGCAGCCCTGGACAGCTACAGAGCTATGGCTACACCTTC. Residues: CASSPGQLQSYGYTF. The J gene is TRBJ1-2, the V gene TRBV5-1; tentatively, D is TRBD1 (6 bases). Germline-derived CDR1 and CDR2 are SGHRS and YFSETQ. The V gene lost 4 bases and the J gene lost 4 bases, with 17 bases spanning the gap. The CDR3 totals 15 residues.

The CDR3 bases are TGTGCCACCGGGGAGATAGGCAATCAGCCCCAGCATTTT. Residues: CATGEIGNQPQHF. The chain links TRBV6-6 to TRBJ1-5, with unresolved D. The CDR3 sequence is 13 residues long. Germline lookup yields CDR1 MNHNY and CDR2 SVGAGI (reference sequence). V shed 10 bases and J shed 2 bases, with 12 bases lying between them.

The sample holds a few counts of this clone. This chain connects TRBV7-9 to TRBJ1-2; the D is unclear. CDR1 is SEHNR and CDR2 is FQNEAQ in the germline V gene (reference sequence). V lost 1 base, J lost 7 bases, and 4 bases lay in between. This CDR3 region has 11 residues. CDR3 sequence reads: CASSLGLGYTF. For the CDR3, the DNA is TGTGCCAGCAGCTTAGGTCTTGGCTACACCTTC. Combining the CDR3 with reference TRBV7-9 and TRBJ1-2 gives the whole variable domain DTGVSQNPRHKITKRGQNVTFRCDPISEHNRLYWYRQTLGQGPEFLTYFQNEAQLEKSRLLSDRFSAERPKGSFSTLEIQRTEQGDSAMYLCASSLGLGYTFGSGTRLTVV.

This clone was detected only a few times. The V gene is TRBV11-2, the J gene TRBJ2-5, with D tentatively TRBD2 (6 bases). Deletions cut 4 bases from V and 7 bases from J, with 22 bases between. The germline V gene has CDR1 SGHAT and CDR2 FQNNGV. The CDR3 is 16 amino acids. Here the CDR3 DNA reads TGTGCCAGCAGCTCAACCCCCGGGGGAGCTTCGGGGACCCAGTACTTC. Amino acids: CASSSTPGGASGTQYF.

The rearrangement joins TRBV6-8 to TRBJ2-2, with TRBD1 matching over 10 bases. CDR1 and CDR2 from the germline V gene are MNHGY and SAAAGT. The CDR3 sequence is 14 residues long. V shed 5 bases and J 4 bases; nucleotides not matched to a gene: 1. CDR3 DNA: TGTGCCAGCAGTCGGACAGGGGGCACCGGGGAGCTGTTTTTT. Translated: CASSRTGGTGELFF.

The CDR3 bases are TGTGCCAGCAGCTTTGACAGGTCTGGGGCCAACGTCCTGACTTTC. Translated, it gives CASSFDRSGANVLTF. This chain connects TRBV5-8 to TRBJ2-6; D perhaps matches TRBD1 (6 bases). The V end lost 2 bases, the J end lost 1 base, and 7 bases lay between the germline ends. CDR1 is SGHTS, CDR2 YDEGEE, per germline. This CDR3 region has 15 residues.

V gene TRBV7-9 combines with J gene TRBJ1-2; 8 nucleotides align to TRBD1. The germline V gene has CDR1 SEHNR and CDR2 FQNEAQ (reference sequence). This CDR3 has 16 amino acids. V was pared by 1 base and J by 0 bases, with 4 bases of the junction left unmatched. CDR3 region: CASSLGQGYSNYGYTF. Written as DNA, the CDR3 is TGTGCCAGCAGCTTAGGACAGGGGTACTCTAACTATGGCTACACCTTC. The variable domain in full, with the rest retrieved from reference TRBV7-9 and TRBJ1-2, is DTGVSQNPRHKITKRGQNVTFRCDPISEHNRLYWYRQTLGQGPEFLTYFQNEAQLEKSRLLSDRFSAERPKGSFSTLEIQRTEQGDSAMYLCASSLGQGYSNYGYTFGSGTRLTVV.

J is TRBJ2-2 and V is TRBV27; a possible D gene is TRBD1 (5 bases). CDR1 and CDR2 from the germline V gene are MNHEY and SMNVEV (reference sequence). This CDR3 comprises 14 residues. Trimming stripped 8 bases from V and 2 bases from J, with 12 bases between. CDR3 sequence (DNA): TGTGCCAGCCTGACGCGGACAAACACCGGGGAGCTGTTTTTT. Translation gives CASLTRTNTGELFF.

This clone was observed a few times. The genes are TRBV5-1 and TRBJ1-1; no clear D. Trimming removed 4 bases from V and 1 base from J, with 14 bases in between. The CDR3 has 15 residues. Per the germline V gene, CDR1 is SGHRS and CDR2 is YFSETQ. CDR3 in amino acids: CASSPEGGRNTEAFF. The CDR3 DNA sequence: TGCGCCAGCAGCCCAGAGGGTGGTCGGAACACTGAAGCTTTCTTT.

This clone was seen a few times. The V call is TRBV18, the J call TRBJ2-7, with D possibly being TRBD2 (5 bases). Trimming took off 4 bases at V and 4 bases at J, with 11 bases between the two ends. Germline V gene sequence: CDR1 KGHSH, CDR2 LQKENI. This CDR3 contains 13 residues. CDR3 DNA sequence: TGTGCCAGCTCACGGACGGGAAGATACGAGCAGTACTTC. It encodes CASSRTGRYEQYF.

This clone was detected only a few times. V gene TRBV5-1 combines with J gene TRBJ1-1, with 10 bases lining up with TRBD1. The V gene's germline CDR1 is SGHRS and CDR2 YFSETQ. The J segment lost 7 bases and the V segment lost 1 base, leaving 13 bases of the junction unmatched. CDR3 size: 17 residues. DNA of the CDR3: TGCGCCAGCAGCTTGATCTCCGGGACAGGGGAAGGAGGTGAAGCTTTCTTT. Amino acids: CASSLISGTGEGGEAFF.

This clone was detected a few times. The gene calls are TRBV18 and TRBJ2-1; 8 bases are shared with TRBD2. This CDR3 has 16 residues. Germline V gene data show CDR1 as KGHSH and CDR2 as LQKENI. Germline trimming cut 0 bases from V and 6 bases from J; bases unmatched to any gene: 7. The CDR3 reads CASSPPGLGDLNEQFF. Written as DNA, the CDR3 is TGTGCCAGCTCACCACCGGGACTAGGGGACCTCAATGAGCAGTTCTTC.

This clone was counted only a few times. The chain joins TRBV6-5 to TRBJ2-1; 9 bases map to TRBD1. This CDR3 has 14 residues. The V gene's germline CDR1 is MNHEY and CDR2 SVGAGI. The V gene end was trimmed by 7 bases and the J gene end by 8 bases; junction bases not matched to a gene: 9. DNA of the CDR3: TGTGCCAGCACCCTTGGGACAGGGCGGGATGAGCAGTTCTTC. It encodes CASTLGTGRDEQFF.

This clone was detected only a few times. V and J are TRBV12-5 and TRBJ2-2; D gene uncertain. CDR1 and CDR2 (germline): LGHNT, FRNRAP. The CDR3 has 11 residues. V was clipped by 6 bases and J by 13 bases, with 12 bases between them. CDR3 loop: CASGTEKVLFF. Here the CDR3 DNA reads TGTGCTAGTGGGACGGAGAAGGTGCTGTTTTTT.

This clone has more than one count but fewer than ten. The CDR3 nucleotides read TGTGCCAGCAGCCCCGGACTAGCGGGGGGGCATGAGCAGTTCTTC. This encodes CASSPGLAGGHEQFF. The genes are TRBV25-1 and TRBJ2-1; 15 bases align to TRBD2. The CDR3 runs 15 residues. Germline loops: CDR1 MGHDK, CDR2 SYGVNS. The trim removed 6 bases at V and 8 bases at J, leaving 5 bases unmatched.